This TCR beta chain was sequenced during a study of blood T cells in healthy people across ages. Per germline, CDR1 DFQATT and CDR2 SNEGSKA (reference sequence). With 4 bases removed from V and 2 bases from J, the gap between germline ends came to 11 bases. The CDR3 is 13 amino acids. A J-beta primer mix and a sample-barcoded 5' primer were used in a second PCR of roughly 7 to 12 cycles. From the 5' RACE reads, TCRdb called clonotypes with MiXCR, one entry per CDR3 protein. Among around 1,900,000 distinct CDR3 sequences listed, around 42% were seen once. This chain connects TRBV20-1 to TRBJ1-2; TRBD1 is a possible D gene (6 bases). The sequence was collected from a human donor in good health. The sequenced sample was blood. DNA of the CDR3: TGCAGTGCTAAAGGGGGGGAGAACTATGGCTACACCTTC. Its translation is CSAKGGENYGYTF.